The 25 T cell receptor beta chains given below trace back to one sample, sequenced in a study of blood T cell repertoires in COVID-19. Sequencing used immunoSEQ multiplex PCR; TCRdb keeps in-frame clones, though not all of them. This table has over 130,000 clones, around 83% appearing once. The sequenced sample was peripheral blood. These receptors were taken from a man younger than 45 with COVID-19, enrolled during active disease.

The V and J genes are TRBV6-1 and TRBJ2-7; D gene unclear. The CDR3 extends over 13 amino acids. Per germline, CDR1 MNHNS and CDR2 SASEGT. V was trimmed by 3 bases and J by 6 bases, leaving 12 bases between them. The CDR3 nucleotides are TGTGCCAGCAGTGAGTACCTTGCCGGCGAGCAGTACTTC. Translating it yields CASSEYLAGEQYF.

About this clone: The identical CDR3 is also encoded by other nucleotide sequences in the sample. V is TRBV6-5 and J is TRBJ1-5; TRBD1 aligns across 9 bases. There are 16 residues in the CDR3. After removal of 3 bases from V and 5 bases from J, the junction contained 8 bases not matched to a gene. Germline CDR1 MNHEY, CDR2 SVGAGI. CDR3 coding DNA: TGTGCCAGCAGTTATTTAGGGACAGGGCTCGATCAGCCCCAGCATTTT. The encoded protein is CASSYLGTGLDQPQHF.

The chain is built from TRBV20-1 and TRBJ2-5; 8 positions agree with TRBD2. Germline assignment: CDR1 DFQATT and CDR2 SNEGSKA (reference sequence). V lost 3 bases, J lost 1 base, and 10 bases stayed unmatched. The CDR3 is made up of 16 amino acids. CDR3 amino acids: CSASDRTGGPQETQYF. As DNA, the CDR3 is TGCAGTGCTAGTGATAGAACGGGAGGGCCCCAAGAGACCCAGTACTTC.

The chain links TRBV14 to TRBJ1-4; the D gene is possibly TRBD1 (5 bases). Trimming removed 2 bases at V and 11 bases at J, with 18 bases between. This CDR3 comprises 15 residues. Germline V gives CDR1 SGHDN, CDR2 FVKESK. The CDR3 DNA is TGTGCCAGCAGCCAACGACGGGACGCGGGGAAGAAACTGTTTTTT. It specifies CASSQRRDAGKKLFF.

The CDR3 protein is CASSLGSRSYEQYF. Here the CDR3 DNA reads TGTGCCAGCAGCTTAGGATCCCGGTCCTACGAGCAGTACTTC. The chain couples TRBV7-8 to TRBJ2-7; D unclear. From germline, CDR1 is SGHVS and CDR2 FQNEAQ. The ends were cut back, 1 base at V and 1 base at J, with 8 bases in the middle. The CDR3 extends over 14 amino acids.

DNA of the CDR3: TGTGCCAGCAGCTTAGTTGTGAGGGGGCAATGGGAATCACCCCTCCACTTT. Amino acids: CASSLVVRGQWESPLHF. The chain is built from TRBV7-9 and TRBJ1-6, with 7 bases aligning to TRBD1. V was clipped by 1 base and J by 10 bases; unmatched bases: 13. CDR3 length: 17 amino acids. Germline lookup yields CDR1 SEHNR and CDR2 FQNEAQ (reference sequence).

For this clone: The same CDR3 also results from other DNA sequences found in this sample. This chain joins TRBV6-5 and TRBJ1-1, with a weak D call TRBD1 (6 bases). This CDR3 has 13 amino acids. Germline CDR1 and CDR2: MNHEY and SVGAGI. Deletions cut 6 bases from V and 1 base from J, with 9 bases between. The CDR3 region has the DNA TGTGCCAGCAGCTTACAGGGGAACACTGAAGCTTTCTTT. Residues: CASSLQGNTEAFF.

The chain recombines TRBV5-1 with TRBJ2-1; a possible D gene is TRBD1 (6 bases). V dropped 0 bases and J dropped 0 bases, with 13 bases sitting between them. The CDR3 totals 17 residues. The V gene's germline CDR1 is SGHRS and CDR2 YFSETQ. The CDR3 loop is CASSLEGTTYSYNEQFF. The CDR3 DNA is TGCGCCAGCAGCTTGGAGGGGACAACTTACTCCTACAATGAGCAGTTCTTC.

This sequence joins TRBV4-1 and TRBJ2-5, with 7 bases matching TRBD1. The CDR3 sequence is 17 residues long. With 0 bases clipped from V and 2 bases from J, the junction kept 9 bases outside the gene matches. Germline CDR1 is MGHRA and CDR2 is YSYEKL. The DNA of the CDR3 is TGCGCCAGCAGCCAAGAAGTCGGGACAGCCAAACAAGAGACCCAGTACTTC. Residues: CASSQEVGTAKQETQYF.

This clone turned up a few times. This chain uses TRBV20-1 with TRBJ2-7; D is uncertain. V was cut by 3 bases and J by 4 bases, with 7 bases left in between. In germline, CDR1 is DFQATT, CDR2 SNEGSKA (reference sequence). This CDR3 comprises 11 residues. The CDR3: CSARLGYEQYF. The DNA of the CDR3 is TGCAGTGCTAGGCTCGGTTACGAGCAGTACTTC.

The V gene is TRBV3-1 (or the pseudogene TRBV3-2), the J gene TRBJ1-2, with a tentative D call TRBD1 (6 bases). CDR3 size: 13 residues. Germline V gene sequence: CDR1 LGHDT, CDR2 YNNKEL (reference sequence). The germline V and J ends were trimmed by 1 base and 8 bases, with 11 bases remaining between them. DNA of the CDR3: TGTGCCAGCAGCCAAGGGGGACATAAGGGCTACACCTTC. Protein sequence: CASSQGGHKGYTF.

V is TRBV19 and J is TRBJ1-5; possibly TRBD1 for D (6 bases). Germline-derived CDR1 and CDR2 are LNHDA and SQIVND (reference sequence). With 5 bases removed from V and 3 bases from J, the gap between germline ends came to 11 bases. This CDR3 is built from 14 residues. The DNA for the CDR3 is TGTGCCAGTAGTGCACAGGGCTACAATCAGCCCCAGCATTTT. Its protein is CASSAQGYNQPQHF.

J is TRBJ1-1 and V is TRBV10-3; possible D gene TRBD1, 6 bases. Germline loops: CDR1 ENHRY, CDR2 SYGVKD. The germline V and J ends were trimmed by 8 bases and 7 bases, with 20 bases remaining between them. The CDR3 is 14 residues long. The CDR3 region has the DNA TGTGCCATCCGCGCATGGACAGCCGAAAATGAAGCTTTCTTT. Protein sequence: CAIRAWTAENEAFF.

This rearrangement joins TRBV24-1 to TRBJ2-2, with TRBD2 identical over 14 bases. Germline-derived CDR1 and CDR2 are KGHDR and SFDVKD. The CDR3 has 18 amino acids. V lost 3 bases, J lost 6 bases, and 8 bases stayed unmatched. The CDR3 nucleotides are TGTGCCACCAGTGATCTCCCTCCGACTAGCGGGAGGGCCGGGGAGCTGTTTTTT. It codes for CATSDLPPTSGRAGELFF.

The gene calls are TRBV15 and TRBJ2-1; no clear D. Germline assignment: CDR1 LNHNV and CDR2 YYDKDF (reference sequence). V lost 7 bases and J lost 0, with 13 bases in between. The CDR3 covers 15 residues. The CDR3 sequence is CATTHAVLSYNEQFF. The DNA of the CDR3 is TGTGCCACCACCCATGCGGTGCTCTCCTACAATGAGCAGTTCTTC.

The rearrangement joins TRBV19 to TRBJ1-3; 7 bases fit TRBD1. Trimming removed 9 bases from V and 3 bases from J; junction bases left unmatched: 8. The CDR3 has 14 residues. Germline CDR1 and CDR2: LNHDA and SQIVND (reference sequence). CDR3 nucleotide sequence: TGTGCCAGCAAGGCCCCAGGGGGTGGAAACACCATATATTTT. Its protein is CASKAPGGGNTIYF.

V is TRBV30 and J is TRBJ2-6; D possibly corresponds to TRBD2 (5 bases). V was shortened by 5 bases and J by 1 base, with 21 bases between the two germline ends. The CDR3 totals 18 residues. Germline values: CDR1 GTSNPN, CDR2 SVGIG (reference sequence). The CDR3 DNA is TGTGCCTGGGTACCGGGTCTGGTAAGACTATCTGGGGCCAACGTCCTGACTTTC. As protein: CAWVPGLVRLSGANVLTF.

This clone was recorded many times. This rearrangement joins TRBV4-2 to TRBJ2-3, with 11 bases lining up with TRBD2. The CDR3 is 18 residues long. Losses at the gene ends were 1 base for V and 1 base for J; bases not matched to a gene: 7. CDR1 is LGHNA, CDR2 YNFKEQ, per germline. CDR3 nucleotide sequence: TGTGCCAGCAGCCAAGTACCCCAACTAGCGGGAGGCACAGATACGCAGTATTTT. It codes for CASSQVPQLAGGTDTQYF.

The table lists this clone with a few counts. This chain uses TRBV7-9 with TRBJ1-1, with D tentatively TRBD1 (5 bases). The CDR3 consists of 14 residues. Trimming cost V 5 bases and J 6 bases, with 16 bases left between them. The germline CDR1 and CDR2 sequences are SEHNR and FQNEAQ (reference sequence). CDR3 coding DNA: TGTGCCAGCAGCCTCACCCAGGGTGTATCTGAAGCTTTCTTT. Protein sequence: CASSLTQGVSEAFF.

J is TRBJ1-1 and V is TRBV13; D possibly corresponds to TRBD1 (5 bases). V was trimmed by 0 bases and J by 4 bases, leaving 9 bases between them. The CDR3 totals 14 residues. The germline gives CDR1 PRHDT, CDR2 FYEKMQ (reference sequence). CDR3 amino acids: CASSLGGGTTEAFF. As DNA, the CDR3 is TGTGCCAGCAGCTTAGGGGGGGGGACCACTGAAGCTTTCTTT.

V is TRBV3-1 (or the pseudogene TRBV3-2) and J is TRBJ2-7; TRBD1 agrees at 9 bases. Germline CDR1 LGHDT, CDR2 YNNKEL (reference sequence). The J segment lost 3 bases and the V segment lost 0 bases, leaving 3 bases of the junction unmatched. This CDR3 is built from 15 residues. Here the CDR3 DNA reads TGTGCCAGCAGCCAAGATCTGGACAGGGGCTACGAGCAGTACTTC. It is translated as CASSQDLDRGYEQYF.

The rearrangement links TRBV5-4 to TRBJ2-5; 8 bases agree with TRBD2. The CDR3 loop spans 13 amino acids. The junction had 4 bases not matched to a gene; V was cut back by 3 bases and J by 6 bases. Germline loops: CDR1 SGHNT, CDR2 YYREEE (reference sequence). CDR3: CASSWGLEQTQYF. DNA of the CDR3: TGTGCCAGCAGCTGGGGACTAGAACAGACCCAGTACTTC. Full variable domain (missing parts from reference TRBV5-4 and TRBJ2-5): ETGVTQSPTHLIKTRGQQVTLRCSSQSGHNTVSWYQQALGQGPQFIFQYYREEENGRGNFPPRFSGLQFPNYSSELNVNALELDDSALYLCASSWGLEQTQYFGPGTRLLVL.

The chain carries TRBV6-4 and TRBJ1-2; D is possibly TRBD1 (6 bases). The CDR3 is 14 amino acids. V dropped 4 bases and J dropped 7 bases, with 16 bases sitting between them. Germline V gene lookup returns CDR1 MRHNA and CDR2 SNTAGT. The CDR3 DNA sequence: TGTGCCAGCAGTGCGATGACGGGGGGCCCTGGCTACACCTTC. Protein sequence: CASSAMTGGPGYTF.

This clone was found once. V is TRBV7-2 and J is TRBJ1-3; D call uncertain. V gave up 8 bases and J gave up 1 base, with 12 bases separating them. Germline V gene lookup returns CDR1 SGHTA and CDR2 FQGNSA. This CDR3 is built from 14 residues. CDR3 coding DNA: TGTGCCAGCGGAGTGTCTCGATCTGGAAACACCATATATTTT. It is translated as CASGVSRSGNTIYF.

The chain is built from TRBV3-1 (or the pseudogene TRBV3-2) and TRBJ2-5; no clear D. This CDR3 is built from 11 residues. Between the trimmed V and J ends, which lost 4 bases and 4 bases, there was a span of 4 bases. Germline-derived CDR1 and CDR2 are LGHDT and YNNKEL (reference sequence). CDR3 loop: CASSRRETQYF. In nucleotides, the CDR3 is TGTGCCAGCAGCCGGAGAGAGACCCAGTACTTC.